The clone carrying this TCR beta chain was counted at least ten times. The antigen is not known. This sample was included in a study of T cells after yellow fever vaccination. The CDR3 consists of 13 residues. The ends were cut back, 7 bases at V and 0 bases at J, with 9 bases in the middle. Germline lookup yields CDR1 MNHNS and CDR2 SASEGT. TCRdb called the 5' RACE reads again in MiXCR, with one record for every CDR3 protein. The data contain a few hundred thousand distinct CDR3 sequences, around 3.5% of them singletons. Overall study findings and caveats: The CD4 compartment and the CD8 compartment contained a small share of clonotypes in common. The study found a weaker secondary response that peaked faster, day 5 versus 15.

The material was PBMCs, obtained 15 days after the yellow fever booster vaccination. This receptor was obtained from a young man who received the YFV17D yellow fever vaccine. V usage is TRBV6-1 and J usage is TRBJ1-1, with D possibly being TRBD1 (5 bases). DNA for the CDR3: TGTGCCAGCACTGCGACAGTGAACACTGAAGCTTTCTTT. Protein: CASTATVNTEAFF.